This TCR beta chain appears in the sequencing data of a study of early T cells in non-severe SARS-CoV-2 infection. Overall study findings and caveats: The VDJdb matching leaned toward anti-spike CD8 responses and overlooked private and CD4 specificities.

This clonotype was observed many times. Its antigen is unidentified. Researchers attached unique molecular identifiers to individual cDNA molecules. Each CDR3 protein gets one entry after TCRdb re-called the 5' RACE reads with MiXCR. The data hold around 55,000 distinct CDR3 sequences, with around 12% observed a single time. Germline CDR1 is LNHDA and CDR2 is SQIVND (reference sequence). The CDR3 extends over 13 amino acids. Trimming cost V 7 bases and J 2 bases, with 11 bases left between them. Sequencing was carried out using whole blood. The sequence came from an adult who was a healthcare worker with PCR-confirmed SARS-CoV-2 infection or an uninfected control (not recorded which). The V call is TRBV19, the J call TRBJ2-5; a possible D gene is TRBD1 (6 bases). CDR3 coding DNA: TGTGCCAGTATAGGACAGAATCAAGAGACCCAGTACTTC. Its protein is CASIGQNQETQYF. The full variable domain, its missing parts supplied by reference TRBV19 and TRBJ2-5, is DGGITQSPKYLFRKEGQNVTLSCEQNLNHDAMYWYRQDPGQGLRLIYYSQIVNDFQKGDIAEGYSVSREKKESFPLTVTSAQKNPTAFYLCASIGQNQETQYFGPGTRLLVL.